The 20 T cell receptor beta chains in this list originate from one sample, sequenced in a study of blood T cell repertoires in COVID-19. The repertoire was sequenced with immunoSEQ multiplex PCR; TCRdb's copy has only in-frame clones and lacks some. Altogether hundreds of thousands of clones are present, about 83% being singletons, with the ten largest covering roughly 1.3%. The sequenced sample consisted of peripheral blood. The receptors were sampled from a woman aged 30 to 39 with COVID-19, enrolled during active disease.

This clone has only a few counts. This chain connects TRBV9 to TRBJ1-2; the match to TRBD1 covers 9 bases. The CDR3 has 15 residues. Germline loops: CDR1 SGDLS, CDR2 YYNGEE. V lost 0 bases, J lost 6 bases, and 6 bases stayed unmatched. This chain's CDR3 is CASSVGGTGSDGYTF. CDR3 nucleotide sequence: TGTGCCAGCAGCGTAGGCGGGACAGGGTCCGATGGCTACACCTTC.

The chain combines TRBV2 with TRBJ2-7; maybe TRBD2 (5 bases). CDR3 length equals 14 residues. V lost 4 bases to trimming and J lost 4 bases, with 14 bases between them. CDR1 and CDR2 from the germline V gene are SNHLY and FYNNEI. The CDR3 sequence: CASSVPGLAYEQYF. CDR3 bases: TGTGCCAGCAGTGTTCCCGGGCTAGCATACGAGCAGTACTTC.

The gene calls are TRBV7-9 and TRBJ1-1; D not resolved. V was clipped by 6 bases and J by 4 bases, with 12 bases between them. The CDR3 covers 13 residues. CDR1 and CDR2 (germline): SEHNR, FQNEAQ (reference sequence). In nucleotides, the CDR3 is TGTGCCAGCAGTACCCCCGGAGGCACTGAAGCTTTCTTT. Translating it yields CASSTPGGTEAFF.

CDR3 sequence: CASSVGAVGDRYGYTF. The CDR3 DNA reads TGTGCCAGCAGCGTAGGGGCCGTAGGGGATCGGTATGGCTACACCTTC. The rearrangement links TRBV28 to TRBJ1-2; D might be TRBD1 (5 bases). V lost 6 bases and J 5 bases, leaving 22 bases between the germline ends. CDR3 length: 16 amino acids. CDR1 MDHEN and CDR2 SYDVKM come from the germline V gene.

The chain employs TRBV4-1 and TRBJ2-2, with a weak D call TRBD2 (6 bases). V was clipped by 4 bases and J by 9 bases, with 15 bases between them. Germline loops: CDR1 MGHRA, CDR2 YSYEKL. The CDR3 length is 14 residues. CDR3 DNA: TGCGCCAGCAGCCTGAAGGACGGGGGAAGGGAGCTGTTTTTT. It is translated as CASSLKDGGRELFF.

The chain combines TRBV27 with TRBJ2-1; 8 bases agree with TRBD1. The CDR3 is 13 amino acids. Germline assignment: CDR1 MNHEY and CDR2 SMNVEV (reference sequence). V lost 5 bases and J lost 10; bases outside the gene matches: 7. The DNA of the CDR3 is TGTGCCAGCAGTCCCCGACAGGGGCGGGAGCAGTTCTTC. Protein product: CASSPRQGREQFF.

The chain carries TRBV9 and TRBJ1-4; D not resolved. Germline loops: CDR1 SGDLS, CDR2 YYNGEE. The germline V and J ends were trimmed by 0 bases and 8 bases, with 5 bases remaining between them. The CDR3 runs 12 residues. The CDR3 here is CASSVGSEKLFF. For the CDR3, the DNA is TGTGCCAGCAGCGTAGGAAGCGAAAAACTGTTTTTT. Combining the CDR3 with reference TRBV9 and TRBJ1-4 gives the whole variable domain DSGVTQTPKHLITATGQRVTLRCSPRSGDLSVYWYQQSLDQGLQFLIQYYNGEERAKGNILERFSAQQFPDLHSELNLSSLELGDSALYFCASSVGSEKLFFGSGTQLSVL.

The J gene is TRBJ2-7, the V gene TRBV28; a weak D match, TRBD2 (7 bases). This CDR3 is built from 16 residues. V was shortened by 4 bases and J by 0 bases, with 16 bases between the two germline ends. Germline CDR1 reads MDHEN; CDR2 reads SYDVKM. Written as DNA, the CDR3 is TGTGCCAGCAGTTCGGATTTAGGGGGGGGCTCCTACGAGCAGTACTTC. Amino acids: CASSSDLGGGSYEQYF.

The genes are TRBV29-1 and TRBJ1-5; perhaps TRBD1 as D (6 bases). The germline gives CDR1 SQVTM, CDR2 ANQGSEA. The V end lost 4 bases, the J end lost 7 bases, and 17 bases lay between the germline ends. This CDR3 has 14 amino acids. The CDR3 nucleotides are TGCAGCGTTGGTGGTTTGGGGGCTGGGCAGCCCCAGCATTTT. This translates into CSVGGLGAGQPQHF.

The rearrangement links TRBV6-1 to TRBJ2-5; 8 nucleotides agree with TRBD2. There are 15 residues in the CDR3. Trimming removed 1 base from V and 2 bases from J; junction bases left unmatched: 3. Germline lookup yields CDR1 MNHNS and CDR2 SASEGT. The CDR3 DNA sequence: TGTGCCAGCAGTGAAGGCGGGGGGACACAAGAGACCCAGTACTTC. Encoded protein: CASSEGGGTQETQYF.

CDR3: CASGGVVIGYTF. The CDR3 DNA reads as TGTGCCAGCGGCGGCGTGGTCATCGGCTACACCTTC. The chain is built from TRBV2 and TRBJ1-2; no firm D call. This CDR3 spans 12 amino acids. Germline CDR1 is SNHLY and CDR2 is FYNNEI. The germline V and J ends were trimmed by 8 bases and 8 bases, with 15 bases remaining between them.

V and J are TRBV5-1 and TRBJ1-4; no definite D call. Germline lookup yields CDR1 SGHRS and CDR2 YFSETQ. V was trimmed by 5 bases and J by 0 bases, leaving 11 bases between them. CDR3 size: 15 residues. CDR3 loop: CASRANVATNEKLFF. CDR3 sequence (DNA): TGCGCCAGCAGAGCCAACGTTGCAACTAATGAAAAACTGTTTTTT. Full variable domain (remainder filled in from reference TRBV5-1 and TRBJ1-4): KAGVTQTPRYLIKTRGQQVTLSCSPISGHRSVSWYQQTPGQGLQFLFEYFSETQRNKGNFPGRFSGRQFSNSRSEMNVSTLELGDSALYLCASRANVATNEKLFFGSGTQLSVL.

CDR3 residues: CASSLDTHQPQHF. CDR3 DNA: TGTGCCAGCAGTCTCGACACACATCAGCCCCAGCATTTT. This rearrangement joins TRBV6-2 or TRBV6-3 to TRBJ1-5; no clear D gene. Trimming pared 5 bases from V and 5 bases from J, leaving 10 bases between. Per the germline V gene, CDR1 is MNHEY and CDR2 is SVGEGT. The CDR3 consists of 13 residues.

The chain couples TRBV3-1 (or the pseudogene TRBV3-2) to TRBJ1-2, with D perhaps matching TRBD1 (5 bases). V lost 1 base to trimming and J lost 8 bases, with 8 bases between them. Germline assignment: CDR1 LGHDT and CDR2 YNNKEL (reference sequence). This CDR3 region has 12 residues. CDR3 DNA sequence: TGTGCCAGCAGCCAAGCCTCAGGGGGCTACACCTTC. Translated: CASSQASGGYTF.

The chain uses TRBV7-9 and TRBJ2-1; TRBD2 matches at 8 bases. Trimming took 5 bases from V and 1 from J; bases not matched to a gene: 4. The germline CDR1 and CDR2 sequences are SEHNR and FQNEAQ (reference sequence). CDR3 length equals 15 residues. CDR3 DNA sequence: TGTGCCAGCAGCAAACTAGCGGCGTCCTACAATGAGCAGTTCTTC. It encodes CASSKLAASYNEQFF.

The CDR3 coding sequence is TGTGCCAGCAGCTCGGGACAGAACTACGAGCAGTACTTC. It encodes CASSSGQNYEQYF. This rearrangement joins TRBV11-2 to TRBJ2-7; 7 nucleotides line up with TRBD1. This CDR3 has 13 residues. Germline trimming cut 4 bases from V and 3 bases from J; bases unmatched to any gene: 3. The V gene's germline CDR1 is SGHAT and CDR2 FQNNGV.

Here the CDR3 reads CASSLPGRGLPDTQYF. The CDR3, as DNA: TGTGCCAGCAGCTTACCGGGTAGGGGGTTACCAGATACGCAGTATTTT. This chain joins TRBV7-9 and TRBJ2-3; D is possibly TRBD1 (6 bases). V lost 2 bases to trimming and J lost 4 bases, with 16 bases between them. CDR1 is SEHNR and CDR2 is FQNEAQ in the germline V gene (reference sequence). This CDR3 is built from 16 residues.

Only one count was recorded for this clone. The CDR3 region has the DNA TGCGCCAGCAGCTTAACAGGAAAAAAAGAAAAACTGTTTTTT. Encoded protein: CASSLTGKKEKLFF. The chain links TRBV5-1 to TRBJ1-4, with TRBD1 as a possible D gene (5 bases). Trimming took off 2 bases at V and 8 bases at J, with 13 bases between the two ends. Germline CDR1 SGHRS, CDR2 YFSETQ. The CDR3 extends over 14 amino acids. The whole variable domain, remainder taken from reference TRBV5-1 and TRBJ1-4, is KAGVTQTPRYLIKTRGQQVTLSCSPISGHRSVSWYQQTPGQGLQFLFEYFSETQRNKGNFPGRFSGRQFSNSRSEMNVSTLELGDSALYLCASSLTGKKEKLFFGSGTQLSVL.

The sample holds one count of this clone. The V gene is TRBV7-9, the J gene TRBJ2-1, with TRBD2 matching over 8 bases. CDR3 length equals 13 residues. V gave up 2 bases and J gave up 9 bases; unmatched junction bases: 3. Germline V gene sequence: CDR1 SEHNR, CDR2 FQNEAQ (reference sequence). The CDR3 DNA reads as TGTGCCAGCAGCTTACCGGGAGGGGTTGAGCAGTTCTTC. It specifies CASSLPGGVEQFF. The variable domain in full, completed from reference TRBV7-9 and TRBJ2-1, reads DTGVSQNPRHKITKRGQNVTFRCDPISEHNRLYWYRQTLGQGPEFLTYFQNEAQLEKSRLLSDRFSAERPKGSFSTLEIQRTEQGDSAMYLCASSLPGGVEQFFGPGTRLTVL.

CDR3 in DNA: TGTGCCAGCAGCTTAGGCGGGAGGGCCGAGGATACGCAGTATTTT. It specifies CASSLGGRAEDTQYF. The chain has TRBV7-2 and TRBJ2-3; 9 positions match TRBD2. Germline lookup yields CDR1 SGHTA and CDR2 FQGNSA. This CDR3 contains 15 residues. The J segment lost 6 bases and the V segment lost 1 base, leaving 5 bases of the junction unmatched.